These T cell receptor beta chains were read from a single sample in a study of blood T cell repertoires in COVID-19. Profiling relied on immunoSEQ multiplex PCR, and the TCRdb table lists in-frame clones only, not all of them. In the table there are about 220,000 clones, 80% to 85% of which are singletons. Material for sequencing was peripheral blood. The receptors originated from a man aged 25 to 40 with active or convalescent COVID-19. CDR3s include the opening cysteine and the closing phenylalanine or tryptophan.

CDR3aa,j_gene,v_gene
CASSSDRGTAQYF,TRBJ2-3,TRBV27
CASRGQARNQPQHF,TRBJ1-5,TRBV28
CASSRRGFETQYF,TRBJ2-5,TRBV7-2
CASTVGGEGFAEQFF,TRBJ2-1,TRBV5-1
CASSVDLGGTQYF,TRBJ2-5,TRBV9
CASSNEAIYEQYF,TRBJ2-7,TRBV5-4
CASPVGGTNTEAFF,TRBJ1-1,TRBV4-1
CASSPRGPGTGELFF,TRBJ2-2,TRBV5-1
CASSPTQAVNTEAFF,TRBJ1-1,TRBV18
CAWNRQANEKLFF,TRBJ1-4,TRBV30
CAIRYRPGQASNQPQHF,TRBJ1-5,TRBV10-3
CASSPLAGGKETQYF,TRBJ2-5,TRBV5-1
CAWTGGGRYEQYF,TRBJ2-7,TRBV30
CATSSMMSGYHEQFF,TRBJ2-1,TRBV15
CSAQGNQPQHF,TRBJ1-5,TRBV20-1
CASRHPGTRAEYF,TRBJ2-7,TRBV6-5
CASSSQGQFSNGYTF,TRBJ1-2,TRBV6-6
CASSQGQGRDTEAFF,TRBJ1-1,TRBV3-1/TRBV3-2
CSVPDRGDGTGELFF,TRBJ2-2,TRBV29-1
CASRQGLGSGELFF,TRBJ2-2,TRBV3-1/TRBV3-2
CASSPGQGAYEQYF,TRBJ2-7,TRBV4-3
CASSSIQGKGHTEAFF,TRBJ1-1,TRBV6-6
CASSLAGGGETQYF,TRBJ2-5,TRBV5-1
CASSFSNQPQHF,TRBJ1-5,TRBV7-9
CASSQDATGVVYGYTF,TRBJ1-2,TRBV4-3
CASSDPRGNTEAFF,TRBJ1-1,TRBV19
CSVAKRTGGYEQYF,TRBJ2-7,TRBV29-1